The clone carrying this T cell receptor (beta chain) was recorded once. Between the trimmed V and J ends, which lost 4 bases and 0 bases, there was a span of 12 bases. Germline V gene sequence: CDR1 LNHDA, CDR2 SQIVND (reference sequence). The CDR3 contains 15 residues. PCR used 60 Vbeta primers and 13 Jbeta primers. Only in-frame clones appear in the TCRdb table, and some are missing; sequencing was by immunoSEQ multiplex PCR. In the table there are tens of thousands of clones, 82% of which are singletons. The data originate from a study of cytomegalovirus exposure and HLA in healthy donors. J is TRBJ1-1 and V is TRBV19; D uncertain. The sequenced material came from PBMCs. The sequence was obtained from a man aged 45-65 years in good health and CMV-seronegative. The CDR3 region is CASSTGGTLNTEAFF. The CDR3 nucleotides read TGTGCCAGTAGTACGGGAGGAACCTTGAACACTGAAGCTTTCTTT.